This T cell receptor (beta chain) stems from a study of metastatic and nonmetastatic thyroid tumors. In the study overall: Patients with malignant and benign thyroid disease provided blood and tumor or nodule tissue, whose repertoires were compared.

A remark on this clone: Its antigen remains unknown.

The germline CDR1 and CDR2 sequences are DFQATT and SNEGSKA (reference sequence). With 1 base removed from V and 2 bases from J, the gap between germline ends came to 15 bases. The CDR3 totals 15 residues. All patients reached thyroid surgery having received no treatment beforehand. The study, taken as a whole, reports: Significantly greater TCR beta diversity was reportedly found in malignant thyroid tumors than in benign nodules (in blood and tumor).

TCRdb redid the clone calls on the PCR reads using MiXCR. The table includes tens of thousands of clones, around 20% detected once. The sequencing sample was made of blood. The receptor was isolated from a male donor with papillary thyroid cancer or a benign thyroid nodule (not recorded which). Some clones in this sample may be carry-over from other donors' samples. This sequence joins TRBV20-1 and TRBJ2-7; D gene unclear. CDR3 sequence reads: CSARGLLSGTYEQYF. In nucleotides, the CDR3 is TGCAGTGCTAGAGGTTTGCTGTCGGGTACCTACGAGCAGTACTTC.